This T cell receptor (beta chain) was identified during a study of blood T cell repertoires in COVID-19. Turning to the study itself: Donors in the United States, Italy and Spain gave samples during acute or convalescent COVID-19. From T cells, B-cell-depleted T cells, or PBMCs came the material, which was cDNA or gDNA.

This clone was found once. During active infection, Seattle patients enrolled and were then monitored through disease. Clones were read by immunoSEQ multiplex PCR, and TCRdb kept only the in-frame ones, dropping some. The sample contains some 200,000 clones, over 80% of which appear only once. CDR3 length equals 15 residues. The V end lost 0 bases, the J end lost 3 bases, and 12 bases lay between the germline ends. The germline gives CDR1 SGHRS, CDR2 YFSETQ. The sequencing sample was made of peripheral blood. The clonotype originates from a man aged 55 to 70 with COVID-19, enrolled during active disease. This chain uses TRBV5-1 with TRBJ1-2, with D unresolved. The CDR3 region is CASSLGRTEDYGYTF. As DNA, the CDR3 is TGCGCCAGCAGCTTGGGTCGAACAGAAGACTATGGCTACACCTTC.